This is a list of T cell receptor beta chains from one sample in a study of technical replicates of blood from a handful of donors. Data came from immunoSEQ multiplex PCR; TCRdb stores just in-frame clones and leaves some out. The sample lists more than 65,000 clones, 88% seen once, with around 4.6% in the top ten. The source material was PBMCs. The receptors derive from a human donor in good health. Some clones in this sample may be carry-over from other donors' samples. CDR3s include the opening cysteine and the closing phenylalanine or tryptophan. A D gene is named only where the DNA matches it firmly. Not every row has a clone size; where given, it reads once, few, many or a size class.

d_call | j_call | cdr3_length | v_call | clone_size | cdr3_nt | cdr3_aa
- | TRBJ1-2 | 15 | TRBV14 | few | TGTGCCAGCAGCCAGGCTGGGGCAGGCGCGGACGGCTACACCTTC | CASSQAGAGADGYTF
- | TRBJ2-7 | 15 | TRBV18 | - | TGTGCCAGCTCACCAAGTTCCGTTCAGTTGGCCAATCAGTACTTC | CASSPSSVQLANQYF
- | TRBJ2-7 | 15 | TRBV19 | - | TGTGCCAGTAGGGAAACAGGGTGGGGTTCCTACGAGCAGTACTTC | CASRETGWGSYEQYF
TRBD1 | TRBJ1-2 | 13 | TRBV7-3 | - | TGTGCCAGCAGCCCGGGACAGGGTTTAGGCTACACCTTC | CASSPGQGLGYTF
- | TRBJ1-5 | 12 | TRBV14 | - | TGTGCCAGCAGCTTCTCCGGTCAGCCCCAGCATTTT | CASSFSGQPQHF
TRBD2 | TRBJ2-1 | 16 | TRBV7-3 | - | TGTGCCAGCAGCCCCACTGCGGGAGGACTTTACAATGAGCAGTTCTTC | CASSPTAGGLYNEQFF
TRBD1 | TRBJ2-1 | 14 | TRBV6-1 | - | TGTGCCAGCAGTTTAGGGACAGGGGGGAATGAGCAGTTCTTC | CASSLGTGGNEQFF
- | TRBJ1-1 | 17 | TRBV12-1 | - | TGTGCCAGCACCCTGCATGGAAAAGGGGGCATGAACACTGAAGCTTTCTTT | CASTLHGKGGMNTEAFF
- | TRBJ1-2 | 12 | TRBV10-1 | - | TGCGCCAGCAGTGGGCCTCTCCGCGGCTACACCTTC | CASSGPLRGYTF
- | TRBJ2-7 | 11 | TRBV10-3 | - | TGTGCCATCAGCAAACCGGGGGAGCAGTACTTC | CAISKPGEQYF
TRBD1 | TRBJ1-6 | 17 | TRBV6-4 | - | TGTGCCAGCAGTCTCCACGCGGGACAGGGGTGGGGATCACCCCTCCACTTT | CASSLHAGQGWGSPLHF
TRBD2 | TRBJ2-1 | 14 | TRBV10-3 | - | TGTGCCATCAACAGCGGGGGGGAATACAATGAGCAGTTCTTC | CAINSGGEYNEQFF
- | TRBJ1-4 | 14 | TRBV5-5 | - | TGTGCCAGCAGCTTAGGCAGGGAGGATGAAAAACTGTTTTTT | CASSLGREDEKLFF
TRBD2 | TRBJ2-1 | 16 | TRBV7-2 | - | TGTGCCAGCAGCCCTGGACTAGCGGGGGGGGCCTATGAGCAGTTCTTC | CASSPGLAGGAYEQFF
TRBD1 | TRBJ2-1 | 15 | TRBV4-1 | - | TGCGCCAGCAGCTCCCGGGACAGAGAAGACAATGAGCAGTTCTTC | CASSSRDREDNEQFF
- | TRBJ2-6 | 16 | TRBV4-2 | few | TGTGCCAGCAGCCAAGATCAGGGGGGTGGGGCCAACGTCCTGACTTTC | CASSQDQGGGANVLTF
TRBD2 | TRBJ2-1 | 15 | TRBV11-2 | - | TGTGCCAGCAGCTTATCCCCTAGCGGTCACAATGAGCAGTTCTTC | CASSLSPSGHNEQFF
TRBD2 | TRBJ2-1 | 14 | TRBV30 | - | TGTGCCTGGAATGGGAGGGCGTCCTACAATGAGCAGTTCTTC | CAWNGRASYNEQFF
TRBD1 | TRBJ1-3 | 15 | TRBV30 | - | TGTGCCTGGAGTGGTTCCGGGACAGGGAGAAACACCATATATTTT | CAWSGSGTGRNTIYF
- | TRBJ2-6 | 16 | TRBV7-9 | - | TGTGCCAGCAGCTTATATGGAGGTACCGGGGCCAACGTCCTGACTTTC | CASSLYGGTGANVLTF
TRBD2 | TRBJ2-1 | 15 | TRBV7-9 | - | TGTGCCAGCACCCTTCGGGCGGGAGAGAAAGTTGAGCAGTTCTTC | CASTLRAGEKVEQFF
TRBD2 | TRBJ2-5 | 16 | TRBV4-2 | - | TGTGCCAGCAGCCAAGAGGGCGGGGGGGCCCGGGAGACCCAGTACTTC | CASSQEGGGARETQYF
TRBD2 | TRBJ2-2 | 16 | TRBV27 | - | TGTGCCAGCAGTTTATTAGCGGGGGGCCCCACCGGGGAGCTGTTTTTT | CASSLLAGGPTGELFF
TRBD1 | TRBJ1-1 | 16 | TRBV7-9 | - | TGTGCCAGCAGCGGGCCGACAGGGGGAATGAACACTGAAGCTTTCTTT | CASSGPTGGMNTEAFF
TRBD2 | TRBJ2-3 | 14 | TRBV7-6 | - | TGTGCCAGCAGCTTACTCCGGGGGGCAGATACGCAGTATTTT | CASSLLRGADTQYF
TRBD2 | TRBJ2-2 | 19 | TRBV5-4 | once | TGTGCCAGCAGCGTTACCGGGACTAGCGGGAGGTACCGCACCGGGGAGCTGTTTTTT | CASSVTGTSGRYRTGELFF
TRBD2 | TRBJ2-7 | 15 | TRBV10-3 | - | TGTGCCATCAGTGAACAGGCCGCGGGGGCCTACGAGCAGTACTTC | CAISEQAAGAYEQYF
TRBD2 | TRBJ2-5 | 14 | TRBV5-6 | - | TGTGCTAGTATGGGGACTAGCGGGTCGGAGACCCAGTACTTC | CASMGTSGSETQYF
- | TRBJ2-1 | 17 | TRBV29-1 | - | TGCAGCGTTGAAGATCTTGGAGGACAGCAAATTTACAATGAGCAGTTCTTC | CSVEDLGGQQIYNEQFF
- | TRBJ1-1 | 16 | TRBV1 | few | TGCACCAGCAGCCAAGATAGGACAGGGGAAGGGACTGAAGCTTTCTTT | CTSSQDRTGEGTEAFF
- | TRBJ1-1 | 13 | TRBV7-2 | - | TGTGCCAGCAGCTCACAGGAGAACACTGAAGCTTTCTTT | CASSSQENTEAFF
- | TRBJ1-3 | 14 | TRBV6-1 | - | TGTGCCAGCAGTGAAAGTAGAACTGGAAACACCATATATTTT | CASSESRTGNTIYF
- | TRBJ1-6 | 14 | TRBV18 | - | TGTGCCAGCTCACCGCAGGGGTGGGGATCACCCCTCCACTTT | CASSPQGWGSPLHF
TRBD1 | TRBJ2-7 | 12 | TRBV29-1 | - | TGCAGCGTTGGGACAGGGATTTACGAGCAGTACTTC | CSVGTGIYEQYF
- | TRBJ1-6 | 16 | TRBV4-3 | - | TGCGCCAGCAGCCAAGAATCAGGAGGGAGCCGGTCACCCCTCCACTTT | CASSQESGGSRSPLHF
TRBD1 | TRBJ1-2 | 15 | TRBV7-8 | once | TGTGCCAGCAGCCCAAGGGCAGGGGGTTACTATGGCTACACCTTC | CASSPRAGGYYGYTF
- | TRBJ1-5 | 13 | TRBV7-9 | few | TGTGCCAGCAGCTCGCAGGATAGGCAGCCCCAGCATTTT | CASSSQDRQPQHF
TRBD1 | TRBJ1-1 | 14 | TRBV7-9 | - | TGTGCCAGCAGCCCCCAGGGGGCTCGAACTGAAGCTTTCTTT | CASSPQGARTEAFF
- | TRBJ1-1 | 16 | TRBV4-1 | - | TGCGCCAGCAGCCAAGATGCGGGCAGGATGAACACTGAAGCTTTCTTT | CASSQDAGRMNTEAFF
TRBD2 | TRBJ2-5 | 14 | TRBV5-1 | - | TGCGCCAGCAGCTTAGCGGGGGGCGGAGAGACCCAGTACTTC | CASSLAGGGETQYF
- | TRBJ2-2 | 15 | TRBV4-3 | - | TGCGCCAGCAGCCTGGGATCGGGAGAACCCGGGGAGCTGTTTTTT | CASSLGSGEPGELFF
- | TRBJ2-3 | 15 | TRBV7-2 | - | TGTGCCAGCAGCTTCCGGGAGATCGGGTCAGATACGCAGTATTTT | CASSFREIGSDTQYF
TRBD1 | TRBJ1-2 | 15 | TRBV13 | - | TGTGCCAGCAGCCTGAGGGACAGGTTTCCCTATGGCTACACCTTC | CASSLRDRFPYGYTF
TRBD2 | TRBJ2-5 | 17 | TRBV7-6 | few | TGTGCCAGCAGCGAAGAGCGGGGCCGGCGGGGGTGGAAGACCCAGTACTTC | CASSEERGRRGWKTQYF
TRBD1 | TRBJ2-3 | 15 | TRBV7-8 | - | TGTGCCAGCAACGCCCGAGGGCAGGGGGTACATACGCAGTATTTT | CASNARGQGVHTQYF
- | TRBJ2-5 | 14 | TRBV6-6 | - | TGTGCCAGCAGTTCCACCGACAGCCAAGAGACCCAGTACTTC | CASSSTDSQETQYF
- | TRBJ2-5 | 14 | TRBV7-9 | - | TGTGCCAGCAGCTTAGCGGTGGGGCGGGAGACCCAGTACTTC | CASSLAVGRETQYF
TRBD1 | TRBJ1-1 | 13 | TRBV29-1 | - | TGCAGCGGGGACAGGGGGCCTGGCACTGAAGCTTTCTTT | CSGDRGPGTEAFF
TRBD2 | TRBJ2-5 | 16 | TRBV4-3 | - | TGCGCCAGCAGCCAAGCTATTCCGGGGGGGCAGGAGACCCAGTACTTC | CASSQAIPGGQETQYF
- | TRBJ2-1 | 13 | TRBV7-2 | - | TGTGCCAGCAGCCCAGTGGGGAGGAGTGAGCAGTTCTTC | CASSPVGRSEQFF
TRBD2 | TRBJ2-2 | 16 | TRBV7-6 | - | TGTGCCAGCAGCTCCGGGACTAGCTTCGACACCGGGGAGCTGTTTTTT | CASSSGTSFDTGELFF
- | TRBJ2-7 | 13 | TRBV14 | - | TGTGCCAGCAGCCCTGGGGGGAGGTTCGAGCAGTACTTC | CASSPGGRFEQYF
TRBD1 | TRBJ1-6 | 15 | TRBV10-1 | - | TGCGCCAGCAGTGGGATGGGACAGCTTAATTCACCCCTCCACTTT | CASSGMGQLNSPLHF
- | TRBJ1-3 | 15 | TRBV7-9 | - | TGTGCCAGCAGCGCCACGGGGTACTCTGGAAACACCATATATTTT | CASSATGYSGNTIYF
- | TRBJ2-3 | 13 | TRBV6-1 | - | TGTGCCAGTTATTTTAGCGGCACAGATACGCAGTATTTT | CASYFSGTDTQYF